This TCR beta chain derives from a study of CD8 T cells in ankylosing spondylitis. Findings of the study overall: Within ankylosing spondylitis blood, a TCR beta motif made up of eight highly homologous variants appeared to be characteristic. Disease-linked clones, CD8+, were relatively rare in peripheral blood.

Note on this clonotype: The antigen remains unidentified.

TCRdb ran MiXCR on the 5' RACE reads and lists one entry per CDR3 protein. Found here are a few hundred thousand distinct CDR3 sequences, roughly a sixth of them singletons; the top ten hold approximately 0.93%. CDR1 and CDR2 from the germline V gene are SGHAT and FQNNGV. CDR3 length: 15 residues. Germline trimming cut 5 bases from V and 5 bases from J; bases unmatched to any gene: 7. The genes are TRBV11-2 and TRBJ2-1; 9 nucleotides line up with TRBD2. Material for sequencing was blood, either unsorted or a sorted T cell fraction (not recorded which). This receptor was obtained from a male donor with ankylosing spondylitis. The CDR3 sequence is CASSLRTSADNEQFF. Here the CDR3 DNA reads TGTGCCAGCAGCCTTAGGACTAGCGCTGACAATGAGCAGTTCTTC.